The present T cell receptor (beta chain) was sequenced within a study of blood T cells in healthy people across ages. Overall study context: Template-switching capture recovered about one barcoded beta molecule per two T cells.

With a J-beta primer mix and a sample-barcoded 5' primer, a second PCR ran about 7 to 12 cycles. A single record per CDR3 protein comes from TCRdb applying MiXCR to the 5' RACE reads. The sample consists of around 1,000,000 distinct CDR3 sequences, 20% to 25% of them appearing once. The CDR3 is 15 amino acids. V lost 3 bases to trimming and J lost 4 bases, with 13 bases between them. Germline V gene lookup returns CDR1 MNHEY and CDR2 SMNVEV (reference sequence). This same sample was also taken into another study, of T cells of mothers and their children.

The sample consisted of blood. The sequence was collected from a girl aged 2-10 years in good health. The V and J genes are TRBV27 and TRBJ2-1, with D perhaps matching TRBD2 (6 bases). The CDR3 nucleotides are TGTGCCAGCAGTTTGGAAAACGGGAGTTACAATGAGCAGTTCTTC. The encoded protein is CASSLENGSYNEQFF.